This entry concerns a single T cell receptor (beta chain). 13 Jbeta primers and 60 Vbeta primers were used for the PCR. The protocol was immunoSEQ multiplex PCR, while the TCRdb copy is restricted to in-frame clones and leaves out a portion. Its table lists some 110,000 clones. The data were obtained in a study of cytomegalovirus exposure and HLA in healthy donors. CDR3 length: 11 residues. Germline V gene sequence: CDR1 SGHDT, CDR2 YYEEEE. V was clipped by 6 bases and J by 6 bases, with 9 bases between them. The source is a man aged 25 to 40 in good health and CMV-seronegative. The chain joins TRBV5-6 to TRBJ1-2; the D gene is possibly TRBD1 (5 bases). Specimen: PBMCs. CDR3 sequence (DNA): TGTGCCAGCACCGCCAGGGATGGCTACACCTTC. Its protein is CASTARDGYTF.